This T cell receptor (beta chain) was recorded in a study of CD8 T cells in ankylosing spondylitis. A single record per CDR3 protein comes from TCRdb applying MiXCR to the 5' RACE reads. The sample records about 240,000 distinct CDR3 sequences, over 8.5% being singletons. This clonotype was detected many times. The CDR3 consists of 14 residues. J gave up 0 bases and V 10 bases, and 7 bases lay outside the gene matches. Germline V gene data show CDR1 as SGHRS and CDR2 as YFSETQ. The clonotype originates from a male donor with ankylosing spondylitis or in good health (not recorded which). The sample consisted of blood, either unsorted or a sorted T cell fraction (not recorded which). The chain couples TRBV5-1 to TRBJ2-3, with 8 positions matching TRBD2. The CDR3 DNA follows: TGCGCCTCCGAGACGGGGGGGAGCACAGATACGCAGTATTTT. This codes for CASETGGSTDTQYF. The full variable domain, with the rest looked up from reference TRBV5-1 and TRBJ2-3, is KAGVTQTPRYLIKTRGQQVTLSCSPISGHRSVSWYQQTPGQGLQFLFEYFSETQRNKGNFPGRFSGRQFSNSRSEMNVSTLELGDSALYLCASETGGSTDTQYFGPGTRLTVL.